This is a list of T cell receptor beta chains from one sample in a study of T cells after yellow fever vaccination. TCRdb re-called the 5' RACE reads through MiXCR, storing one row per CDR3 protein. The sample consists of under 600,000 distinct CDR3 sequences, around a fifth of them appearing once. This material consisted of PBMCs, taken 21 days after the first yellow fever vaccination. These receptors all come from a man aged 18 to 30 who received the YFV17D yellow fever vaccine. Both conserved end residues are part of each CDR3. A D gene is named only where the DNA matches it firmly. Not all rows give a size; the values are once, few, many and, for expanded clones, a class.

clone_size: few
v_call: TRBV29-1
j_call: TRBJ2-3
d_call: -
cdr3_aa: CSVVDRPLKDTQYF
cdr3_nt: TGCAGCGTTGTTGATAGGCCGTTGAAAGATACGCAGTATTTT

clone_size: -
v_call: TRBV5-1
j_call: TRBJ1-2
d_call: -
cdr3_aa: CASSPRVLNYGYTF
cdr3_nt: TGCGCCAGCAGCCCCCGGGTGCTGAACTATGGCTACACCTTC

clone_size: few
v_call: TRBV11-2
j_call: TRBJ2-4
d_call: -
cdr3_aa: CASSLEFPGSTKNIQYF
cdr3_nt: TGTGCCAGCAGCTTAGAATTTCCAGGGAGTACCAAAAACATTCAGTACTTC

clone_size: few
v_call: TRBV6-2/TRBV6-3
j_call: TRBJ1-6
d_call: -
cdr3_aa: CASSYPLENSPLHF
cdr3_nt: TGTGCCAGCAGTTACCCTCTGGAGAATTCACCCCTCCACTTT

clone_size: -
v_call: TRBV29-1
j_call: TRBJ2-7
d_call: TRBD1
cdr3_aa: CSVPGQGVNGYNEQYF
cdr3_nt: TGCAGCGTACCGGGACAGGGGGTTAACGGGTACAACGAGCAGTACTTC

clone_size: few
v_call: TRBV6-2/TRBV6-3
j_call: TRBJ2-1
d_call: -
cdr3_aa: CASSWDLVGYEQFF
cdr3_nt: TGTGCCAGCAGTTGGGACTTAGTCGGATATGAGCAGTTCTTC

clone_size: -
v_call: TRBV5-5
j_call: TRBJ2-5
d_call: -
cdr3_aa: CASSFGPIQETQYF
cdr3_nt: TGTGCCAGCAGCTTTGGCCCGATCCAAGAGACCCAGTACTTC

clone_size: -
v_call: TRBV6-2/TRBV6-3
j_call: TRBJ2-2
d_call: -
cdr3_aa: CASSKFPGELFF
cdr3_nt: TGTGCCAGCAGCAAGTTCCCCGGGGAGCTGTTTTTT

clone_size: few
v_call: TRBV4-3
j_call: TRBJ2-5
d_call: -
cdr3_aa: CASSQEPTGETQYF
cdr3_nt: TGCGCCAGCAGCCAAGAGCCGACGGGGGAGACCCAGTACTTC

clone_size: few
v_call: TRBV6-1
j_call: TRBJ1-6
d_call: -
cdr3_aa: CASRAFSYRDSPLHF
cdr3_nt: TGTGCCAGCAGAGCCTTCTCGTACAGAGATTCACCCCTCCACTTT

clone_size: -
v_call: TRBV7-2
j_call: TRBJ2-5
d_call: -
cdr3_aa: CASRDQGTQYF
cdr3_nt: TGTGCCAGCAGGGACCAGGGGACCCAGTACTTC

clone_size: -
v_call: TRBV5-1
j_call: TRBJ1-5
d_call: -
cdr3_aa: CASAPTGLGPNQPQHF
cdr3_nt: TGCGCCAGCGCCCCCACAGGGTTAGGGCCCAATCAGCCCCAGCATTTT